The 8 T cell receptor beta chains below come from one sample, sequenced in a study of T cell responses to AZD1222 COVID-19 vaccine. Clones were sequenced by immunoSEQ multiplex PCR, and TCRdb holds only the in-frame ones, with some missing. The data contain approximately 110,000 clones, around 94% of them singletons. The sample here was peripheral blood, taken on day 0 of AZD1222 vaccination. The receptors were sampled from an adult in good health.

The rearrangement joins TRBV3-1 (or the pseudogene TRBV3-2) to TRBJ2-3, with TRBD2 identical over 13 bases. The CDR3 is 18 residues long. Germline CDR1 LGHDT, CDR2 YNNKEL (reference sequence). V lost 4 bases and J lost 1; bases outside the gene matches: 8. The chain's CDR3 is CASSPRTSGRRRTDTQYF. The CDR3 DNA sequence: TGTGCCAGCAGCCCCCGGACTAGCGGGAGAAGGCGCACAGATACGCAGTATTTT.

The V gene is TRBV5-1, the J gene TRBJ1-1; no definite D call. The germline CDR1 and CDR2 sequences are SGHRS and YFSETQ. This CDR3 has 14 residues. The V end was cut by 5 bases, the J end by 1 base, with 12 bases between. The CDR3 DNA reads as TGCGCCAGCAGAATGGATCTGCGGAACACTGAAGCTTTCTTT. Protein product: CASRMDLRNTEAFF. Combining the CDR3 with reference TRBV5-1 and TRBJ1-1 gives the whole variable domain KAGVTQTPRYLIKTRGQQVTLSCSPISGHRSVSWYQQTPGQGLQFLFEYFSETQRNKGNFPGRFSGRQFSNSRSEMNVSTLELGDSALYLCASRMDLRNTEAFFGQGTRLTVV.

CDR3 residues: CASSEKGREQFF. DNA of the CDR3: TGTGCCAGCAGCGAGAAGGGGCGGGAGCAGTTCTTC. The gene calls are TRBV28 and TRBJ2-1; D may be TRBD1 (5 bases). This CDR3 has 12 amino acids. Germline V CDR1 and CDR2: MDHEN, SYDVKM. Trimming took off 6 bases at V and 10 bases at J, with 13 bases between the two ends.

The rearrangement links TRBV19 to TRBJ1-5, with 7 bases matching TRBD1. Germline values: CDR1 LNHDA, CDR2 SQIVND (reference sequence). V gave up 6 bases and J gave up 0 bases; unmatched junction bases: 5. The CDR3 covers 15 residues. This CDR3 is CASRPGQNSNQPQHF. The CDR3 DNA follows: TGTGCCAGTAGGCCGGGACAGAATAGCAATCAGCCCCAGCATTTT.

This chain connects TRBV7-2 to TRBJ1-6; D uncertain. With 3 bases removed from V and 7 bases from J, the gap between germline ends came to 7 bases. The CDR3 consists of 13 residues. From germline, CDR1 is SGHTA and CDR2 FQGNSA. The CDR3, as DNA: TGTGCCAGCAGCTTTACATGGAATTCACCCCTCCACTTT. As protein: CASSFTWNSPLHF.

The genes are TRBV5-6 and TRBJ1-3, with TRBD1 identical over 8 bases. Germline-derived CDR1 and CDR2 are SGHDT and YYEEEE. After removal of 4 bases from V and 0 bases from J, the junction contained 6 bases not matched to a gene. The CDR3 has 16 amino acids. CDR3 DNA sequence: TGTGCCAGCAGCAGGGACAGGCTCAACTCTGGAAACACCATATATTTT. Protein product: CASSRDRLNSGNTIYF.

The chain combines TRBV28 with TRBJ1-1; tentatively, D is TRBD1 (5 bases). The V end was cut by 1 base, the J end by 7 bases, with 22 bases between. Germline V gene lookup returns CDR1 MDHEN and CDR2 SYDVKM. CDR3 size: 17 residues. The CDR3 coding sequence is TGTGCCAGCAGTTTATTCGGGGGAGGAGGGCTCCAAGTTGAAGCTTTCTTT. This translates into CASSLFGGGGLQVEAFF.

The V and J genes are TRBV29-1 and TRBJ1-2; TRBD1 is a possible D gene (6 bases). This CDR3 comprises 13 residues. Deletions cut 4 bases from V and 3 bases from J, with 12 bases between. Germline CDR1 reads SQVTM; CDR2 reads ANQGSEA. CDR3 in DNA: TGCAGCGTTGTACAGGGAGACTACTATGGCTACACCTTC. This codes for CSVVQGDYYGYTF.